This T cell receptor (beta chain) derives from a study of cytotoxic CD8 clonotypes in ibrutinib-treated CLL. About the research overall: The study included 11 relapsed/refractory and under 16 treatment-naive patients; under 18 had IGHV unmutated disease. Mean yields were around 250,000 productive templates and 90,000 or so productive rearrangements per sample. General study findings and limits: Collection times varied between progressing and sustained-remission patients. Against age-matched healthy donors, baseline clonality ran higher and tracked circulating CD8+ T-cell counts.

In the case of this clone: Antigen unknown.

The CDR3 extends over 21 amino acids. Germline CDR1 and CDR2: LNHDA and SQIVND (reference sequence). Deletions cut 6 bases from V and 0 bases from J, with 27 bases between. Only in-frame clones appear in the TCRdb table, and some are missing; sequencing was by immunoSEQ multiplex PCR. The sample lists about 40,000 clones, roughly two thirds occurring once. This sequence originates from a human donor with chronic lymphocytic leukemia. Specimen: PBMCs, collected at disease progression, from a patient treated with ibrutinib. This sequence joins TRBV19 and TRBJ2-6; no reliable D call. The CDR3 sequence: CASRSRLAGGPTRSGANVLTF. CDR3 nucleotide sequence: TGTGCCAGTAGATCGAGACTGGCCGGCGGTCCGACCCGCTCTGGGGCCAACGTCCTGACTTTC.